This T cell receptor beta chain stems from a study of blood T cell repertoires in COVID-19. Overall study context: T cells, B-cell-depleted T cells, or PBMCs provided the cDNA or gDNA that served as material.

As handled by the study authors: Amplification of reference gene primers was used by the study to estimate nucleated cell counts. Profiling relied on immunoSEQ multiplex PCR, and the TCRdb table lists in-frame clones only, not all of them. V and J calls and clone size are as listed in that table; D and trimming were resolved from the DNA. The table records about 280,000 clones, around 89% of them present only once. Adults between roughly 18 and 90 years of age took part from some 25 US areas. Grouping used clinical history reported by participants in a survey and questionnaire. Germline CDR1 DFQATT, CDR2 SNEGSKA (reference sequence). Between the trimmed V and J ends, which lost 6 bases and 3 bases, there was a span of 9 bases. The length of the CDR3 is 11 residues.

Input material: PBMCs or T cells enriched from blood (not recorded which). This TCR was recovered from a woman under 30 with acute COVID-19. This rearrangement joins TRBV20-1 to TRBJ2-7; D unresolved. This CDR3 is CSARNLYEQYF. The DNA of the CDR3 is TGCAGTGCGAGAAATCTCTACGAGCAGTACTTC.